This is a list of T cell receptor beta chains from one sample in a study of blood T cells in healthy people across ages. TCRdb processed the 5' RACE reads anew with MiXCR; each CDR3 protein has one entry. The table has fewer than 2,000,000 distinct CDR3 sequences, around 35% seen once. Sequencing was performed on blood. The receptors stem from a woman aged 25 to 39 in good health. Both conserved end residues are part of each CDR3. Each record gives: CDR3 DNA, CDR3 protein, clone size, V gene, D gene, J gene. D genes are given only for firm matches. The size field is filled for only some rows; it gives once, few, many or a size class.

TGTGCCAGCAGCTTAGCGAAAACCCTCGGGCACGAGCAGTACTTC	CASSLAKTLGHEQYF	-	TRBV7-2	-	TRBJ2-7
TGTGCCACCACCAACAGGGGGTCCACCGGGGAGCTGTTTTTT	CATTNRGSTGELFF	-	TRBV15	TRBD1	TRBJ2-2
TGTGCTTACATCCGGGGAGAGACCCAGTACTTC	CAYIRGETQYF	-	TRBV30	-	TRBJ2-5
TGCAGTGCTAGAGATCCAGGGAAGAATCAGCCCCAGCATTTT	CSARDPGKNQPQHF	-	TRBV20-1	-	TRBJ1-5
TGTGCCAGTAGTATTCAGCGGGGTACCCAAGAGACCCAGTACTTC	CASSIQRGTQETQYF	few	TRBV19	TRBD2	TRBJ2-5
TGTGCCAGCAGTTTTGGGTGGGGTGATGAAAAACTGTTTTTT	CASSFGWGDEKLFF	-	TRBV28	-	TRBJ1-4
TGTGCCAGCAGCGTTTCAGGGGTGGATGGCTACACCTTC	CASSVSGVDGYTF	-	TRBV9	-	TRBJ1-2
TGTGCCTGGAGTCCCCCCTCGGGAGGGCCTCGGGAGACCCAGTACTTC	CAWSPPSGGPRETQYF	-	TRBV30	TRBD2	TRBJ2-5
TGTACCAGCAGCCCCGCAGGCCCCCCTGGCAATGAGCAGTTCTTC	CTSSPAGPPGNEQFF	once	TRBV14	-	TRBJ2-1
TGTGCCAGCACCCAAAGAGGGACTAGCGGGAGGCCCCTTTTTTGTACGCAGTATTTT	CASTQRGTSGRPLFCTQYF	few	TRBV6-4	TRBD2	TRBJ2-3
TGTGCCAGCAGCCAGGCCGGGACAGGTCTTTTGGCCCAGCATTTT	CASSQAGTGLLAQHF	-	TRBV3-1	TRBD1	TRBJ1-5
TGCGCCAGCAGCTTTAGCCTAGCGGGGGGAGTCAATGAGCAGTTCTTC	CASSFSLAGGVNEQFF	few	TRBV5-1	TRBD2	TRBJ2-1
TGTGCCAGCAGCCCCCGACAGAGGATCGGCACTGAAGCTTTCTTT	CASSPRQRIGTEAFF	once	TRBV3-1	-	TRBJ1-1
TGTGCCAGCAGTTACGTGATGGAGGGATGGGAGGGCTACACCTTC	CASSYVMEGWEGYTF	-	TRBV6-5	-	TRBJ1-2
TGTGCCAGCAGCCACGGACAGGGGCAGGACACCTTC	CASSHGQGQDTF	-	TRBV3-1	TRBD1	TRBJ1-2
TGTGCCAGCATCCCAAAGGGTGGGTCCTACAATGAGCGGTTCTTC	CASIPKGGSYNERFF	-	TRBV27	-	TRBJ2-1
TGTGCCAGCAGCCATACTAGCGGGTCAGATACGCAGTATTTT	CASSHTSGSDTQYF	once	TRBV13	TRBD2	TRBJ2-3
TGTGCCAGCACAGGGACAGTGACCATTCAGTACTTC	CASTGTVTIQYF	-	TRBV2	TRBD1	TRBJ2-4
TGTGCCAGCAGCCAAGAAAAGAAGGCGGGAGTGGCAGATACGCAGTATTTT	CASSQEKKAGVADTQYF	-	TRBV3-1	TRBD2	TRBJ2-3
TGCAGTGCTAGTGGGAACACCAATGAGCAGTTCTTC	CSASGNTNEQFF	few	TRBV20-1	-	TRBJ2-1
TGTGCCAGCAGTTTGGAAGGGACTTACACCGGGGAGCTGTTTTTT	CASSLEGTYTGELFF	few	TRBV7-3	-	TRBJ2-2
TGCAGTGCTAGAGATAGCGCATCAGCCGGCGTCGAGCAGTACTTC	CSARDSASAGVEQYF	few	TRBV20-1	-	TRBJ2-7
TGCAGTGCTAGAGATCATTTAGGGCCGGCAGGCGGGGAGCTGTTTTTT	CSARDHLGPAGGELFF	few	TRBV20-1	-	TRBJ2-2
TGCAGCGCCGAGGGGGCTAGCGGGCCCTCTAAGAGCTCCTACAATGAGCAGTTCTTC	CSAEGASGPSKSSYNEQFF	-	TRBV29-1	-	TRBJ2-1
TGTGCCAGCAGCGCGGGACAGGCGATAAACTATGGCTACACCTTC	CASSAGQAINYGYTF	-	TRBV7-9	TRBD1	TRBJ1-2
TGCAGTGCCCTACCGACTCGAGCGGGGGTGCAGGCAGATACGCGGTATTTT	CSALPTRAGVQADTRYF	-	TRBV20-1	TRBD2	TRBJ2-3
TGTGCCAGCCCAGCATCGGGGCGGAACTATGGCTACACCTTC	CASPASGRNYGYTF	-	TRBV6-1	-	TRBJ1-2
TGCGCCAGCAGCCAAGGACGGACGAACACAGATACGCAGTATTTT	CASSQGRTNTDTQYF	-	TRBV4-1	-	TRBJ2-3
TGTGCCAGCAGGGAATACAGGGAGACTAACTATGGCTACACCTTC	CASREYRETNYGYTF	few	TRBV2	-	TRBJ1-2
TGTGCCAGCGGCCAGGACAGGGACAACACTGAAGCTTTCTTT	CASGQDRDNTEAFF	once	TRBV12-3/TRBV12-4	TRBD1	TRBJ1-1
TGTGCCGGCAGCTCCGGGACACCCGAAGACACAGATACGCAGTATTTT	CAGSSGTPEDTDTQYF	once	TRBV7-8	-	TRBJ2-3
TGTGCCAGCAGTTTACCGCAGAAAGGCTATGGCTACACCTTC	CASSLPQKGYGYTF	few	TRBV28	-	TRBJ1-2
TGCAGTGCTAGAGACATAGCGGGACTGTACAATGAGCAGTTCTTC	CSARDIAGLYNEQFF	-	TRBV20-1	TRBD2	TRBJ2-1
TGCAGCGTTCCCGCTCGACCCCCCTACAATGAGCAGTTCTTC	CSVPARPPYNEQFF	-	TRBV29-1	-	TRBJ2-1